This T cell receptor beta chain was sequenced for a study of persistence of HIV-infected CD4 T cells. Study results and caveats: Antigen-responding cells were enriched for degenerate expanded CDR3beta sequences.

Stimulation used 10 ug/mL lysate from CMV-infected fibroblasts. CD4+ T cells upregulating both CD40 ligand and CD69 were sorted as responding cells. The CDR3 extends over 15 amino acids. Looked up from germline, CDR1 is SGHNT and CDR2 is YYREEE (reference sequence). The V end lost 4 bases, the J end lost 5 bases, and 16 bases lay between the germline ends. This was the immunoSEQ version 4 assay in survey mode. Clones were read by immunoSEQ multiplex PCR, and TCRdb kept only the in-frame ones, dropping some. The top ten hold 15% to 20% of the sample, which has roughly 14,000 clones, around 68% seen once. Remarks on this clone: The antigen is undetermined.

Sequenced material: CD4+ T cells sorted from PBMCs after roughly 17-hour stimulation, taken from a patient who received antiretroviral therapy. The chain is built from TRBV5-4 and TRBJ2-1; a weak D match, TRBD1 (6 bases). The receptor comes from an adult man with HIV who was CMV-seropositive. CDR3 DNA: TGTGCCAGCAGCCCACGGCAGGGGCGGAACAATGAGCAGTTCTTC. Translated, it gives CASSPRQGRNNEQFF.